The rows below give T cell receptor beta chains drawn from one sample of a study of shared clonotypes between healthy human individuals. Sequencing was performed with immunoSEQ multiplex PCR; in TCRdb, only in-frame clones are kept and a portion is missing. The repertoire consists of 2,500,000 or so clones, with roughly 93% occurring once and the leading ten covering around 0.4%. Sequencing was carried out using naive CD4+ T cells from PBMCs. The receptors were sampled from a man aged 18 to 29 in good health. Some clones in this sample may be carry-over from other donors' samples. Each CDR3 is given with its conserved first and last residue. D genes are given only for firm matches. Clone size appears in some rows only: once, few, many, or a class for an expanded clone.

.	TRBJ2-7	once	TRBV4-2	CASSQEVGGIYEQYF	TGTGCCAGCAGCCAAGAAGTGGGCGGGATCTACGAGCAGTACTTC
.	TRBJ2-7	once	TRBV18	CASSLLQRSLYEQYF	TGTGCCAGCTCGTTGCTACAGAGGTCCCTTTACGAGCAGTACTTC
TRBD1	TRBJ1-1	few	TRBV11-3	CASSLGQGAEAFF	TGTGCCAGCAGCCTTGGACAGGGCGCTGAAGCTTTCTTT
.	TRBJ1-2	.	TRBV5-6	CASSLRLGPGYTF	TGTGCCAGCAGCTTGAGGTTAGGCCCTGGCTACACCTTC
.	TRBJ2-1	.	TRBV2	CASIFSPYNEQFF	TGTGCCAGCATTTTCTCGCCTTACAATGAGCAGTTCTTC
TRBD2	TRBJ2-5	.	TRBV5-1	CASSLGGTSGIRETQYF	TGCGCCAGCAGCTTGGGAGGAACTAGCGGGATCCGGGAGACCCAGTACTTC
TRBD2	TRBJ2-2	.	TRBV11-1	CASSLRTSGSTGELFF	TGTGCCAGCAGCTTGAGGACTAGCGGGAGCACCGGGGAGCTGTTTTTT
.	TRBJ2-5	.	TRBV7-2	CASSLAFQETQYF	TGTGCCAGCAGCTTAGCGTTCCAAGAGACCCAGTACTTC
.	TRBJ1-1	few	TRBV29-1	CSVQDTEAFF	TGCAGCGTTCAGGACACTGAAGCTTTCTTT
.	TRBJ1-2	few	TRBV28	CASSSTGISYGYTF	TGTGCCAGCAGTTCCACAGGGATCAGCTATGGCTACACCTTC
.	TRBJ2-1	.	TRBV11-3	CASSLDGLASYNEQFF	TGTGCCAGCAGCTTAGATGGGCTCGCCAGTTACAATGAGCAGTTCTTC
.	TRBJ2-3	.	TRBV6-1	CASKQTNTDTQYF	TGTGCCAGCAAGCAGACAAACACAGATACGCAGTATTTT
.	TRBJ2-5	.	TRBV6-5	CASSYSQSQETQYF	TGTGCCAGCAGTTACTCGCAGTCCCAAGAGACCCAGTACTTC
TRBD2	TRBJ2-3	.	TRBV28	CASSSFSGRDADTQYF	TGTGCCAGCAGTTCGTTCAGCGGGAGGGACGCAGATACGCAGTATTTT
.	TRBJ1-1	.	TRBV20-1	CSALGTEAFF	TGCAGTGCCCTCGGCACTGAAGCTTTCTTT
.	TRBJ1-1	.	TRBV5-1	CASIDDRTEAFF	TGCGCCAGCATTGATGATCGGACTGAAGCTTTCTTT
TRBD2	TRBJ2-3	.	TRBV4-1	CASSLGTSGSTDTQYF	TGCGCCAGCAGCTTAGGGACTAGCGGGAGTACAGATACGCAGTATTTT
.	TRBJ1-5	once	TRBV10-3	CAISESVFSQPQHF	TGTGCCATCAGTGAGTCCGTCTTCAGTCAGCCCCAGCATTTT
.	TRBJ2-1	.	TRBV5-1	CASSLAGRPPSSYNEQFF	TGCGCCAGCAGCTTGGCCGGCCGTCCCCCGAGCTCCTACAATGAGCAGTTCTTC
.	TRBJ2-1	.	TRBV29-1	CSVRPIISFGDEQFF	TGCAGCGTGCGGCCGATTATCAGCTTCGGCGATGAGCAGTTCTTC
.	TRBJ2-3	.	TRBV7-3	CASSPRGGSRTDTQYF	TGTGCCAGCAGCCCCCGCGGCGGATCCCGCACAGATACGCAGTATTTT
TRBD1	TRBJ2-4	.	TRBV5-1	CASSYGQGLAKNIQYF	TGCGCCAGCAGCTACGGACAGGGTTTAGCCAAAAACATTCAGTACTTC
.	TRBJ2-6	.	TRBV5-4	CASLLDSGANVLTF	TGTGCCAGTCTCCTAGACTCTGGGGCCAACGTCCTGACTTTC
.	TRBJ1-1	.	TRBV6-5	CASSYAVLDLNTEAFF	TGTGCCAGCAGTTACGCCGTCCTTGACTTGAACACTGAAGCTTTCTTT
.	TRBJ1-2	.	TRBV5-4	CASSPGGKGHGEGSYGYTF	TGTGCCAGCAGCCCGGGGGGGAAAGGCCACGGGGAAGGTAGTTATGGCTACACCTTC
.	TRBJ1-2	.	TRBV7-2	CASSSNPGHPGYTF	TGTGCCAGCAGCTCGAACCCGGGACACCCTGGCTACACCTTC
.	TRBJ2-7	.	TRBV5-1	CASSLRTESYEQYF	TGCGCCAGCAGCTTAAGGACAGAGAGCTACGAGCAGTACTTC
TRBD2	TRBJ2-2	.	TRBV7-9	CASRSGRTSGANTGELFF	TGTGCCAGCAGATCCGGGAGGACTAGCGGGGCAAACACCGGGGAGCTGTTTTTT
TRBD2	TRBJ2-5	.	TRBV7-9	CASSPGRAIQETQYF	TGTGCCAGCAGCCCCGGGAGGGCTATCCAAGAGACCCAGTACTTC
TRBD1	TRBJ2-2	.	TRBV5-1	CASSFLGQGATGELFF	TGCGCCAGCAGCTTCCTAGGACAGGGGGCGACCGGGGAGCTGTTTTTT
.	TRBJ2-3	once	TRBV5-1	CASSRTDTQYF	TGCGCCAGCAGCCGCACAGATACGCAGTATTTT
.	TRBJ1-4	.	TRBV5-1	CASSLVGSNEKLFF	TGCGCCAGCAGCTTGGTAGGCAGTAATGAAAAACTGTTTTTT
.	TRBJ1-1	few	TRBV7-9	CASSLVFKNTEAFF	TGTGCCAGCAGCTTAGTGTTCAAGAACACTGAAGCTTTCTTT
.	TRBJ2-1	.	TRBV5-1	CASSSLSLGEQFF	TGCGCCAGCAGCTCCTTATCGTTGGGTGAGCAGTTCTTC
TRBD2	TRBJ2-5	.	TRBV5-1	CASSLVGTSGSGETQYF	TGCGCCAGCAGCTTGGTCGGGACTAGCGGGAGTGGAGAGACCCAGTACTTC
.	TRBJ2-7	.	TRBV9	CASSVGSPFYEQYF	TGTGCCAGCAGCGTAGGTAGTCCGTTCTACGAGCAGTACTTC
.	TRBJ2-3	.	TRBV27	CASSLPRLDTQYF	TGTGCCAGCAGTTTACCCCGATTAGATACGCAGTATTTT
TRBD1	TRBJ2-7	.	TRBV27	CASRRGQGSYEQYF	TGTGCCAGCAGACGAGGACAGGGTTCCTACGAGCAGTACTTC
TRBD1	TRBJ2-1	.	TRBV5-4	CASSTRQGGGSSYNEQFF	TGTGCCAGCAGCACGCGACAGGGGGGTGGCTCTTCCTACAATGAGCAGTTCTTC
TRBD2	TRBJ2-1	.	TRBV29-1	CSVSGGGLAGGSRQFF	TGCAGCGTGTCCGGCGGGGGACTAGCGGGAGGGAGTCGACAGTTCTTC
.	TRBJ2-1	.	TRBV4-2	CASSQGRGRDYNEQFF	TGTGCCAGCAGCCAAGGACGAGGGCGGGACTACAATGAGCAGTTCTTC
.	TRBJ2-7	.	TRBV28	CASSLSPTYEQYF	TGTGCCAGCAGTTTAAGTCCCACCTACGAGCAGTACTTC
.	TRBJ2-1	.	TRBV6-1	CASGFLVEDNEQFF	TGTGCCAGCGGTTTCTTAGTGGAAGACAATGAGCAGTTCTTC
.	TRBJ1-2	.	TRBV5-5	CASSLPGTSGYTF	TGTGCCAGCAGCCTGCCGGGGACTTCTGGCTACACCTTC
TRBD2	TRBJ2-1	.	TRBV15	CATSRDLTSGRLNEQFF	TGTGCCACCAGCAGAGACCTCACTAGCGGGAGACTAAATGAGCAGTTCTTC
.	TRBJ2-5	.	TRBV14	CASSPSGSPETQYF	TGTGCCAGCAGCCCGTCTGGGAGCCCAGAGACCCAGTACTTC
.	TRBJ2-3	once	TRBV6-5	CASSYYAGPSTDTQYF	TGTGCCAGCAGTTACTATGCGGGCCCGAGCACAGATACGCAGTATTTT
.	TRBJ1-1	few	TRBV12-5	CASGLHIQGLAEAFF	TGTGCTAGTGGTTTGCACATACAGGGTTTGGCTGAAGCTTTCTTT
TRBD2	TRBJ2-2	.	TRBV7-3	CASSPTSGRYTGELFF	TGTGCCAGCAGCCCCACTAGCGGGAGATATACCGGGGAGCTGTTTTTT
.	TRBJ1-2	.	TRBV7-2	CASSLSSGNNYGYTF	TGTGCCAGCAGCTTAAGTTCGGGCAACAACTATGGCTACACCTTC
.	TRBJ2-7	.	TRBV6-5	CASRSPRGRYEQYF	TGTGCCAGCAGATCCCCAAGGGGACGGTACGAGCAGTACTTC
.	TRBJ1-2	.	TRBV9	CASSPEGGGFGYTF	TGTGCCAGCAGCCCCGAGGGGGGAGGGTTTGGCTACACCTTC
TRBD1	TRBJ2-7	.	TRBV7-9	CASSPRGQAVEQYF	TGTGCCAGCAGCCCCCGGGGACAGGCGGTCGAGCAGTACTTC
.	TRBJ1-5	.	TRBV6-5	CASRFNRVAQPQHF	TGTGCCAGCAGATTTAACAGGGTCGCTCAGCCCCAGCATTTT